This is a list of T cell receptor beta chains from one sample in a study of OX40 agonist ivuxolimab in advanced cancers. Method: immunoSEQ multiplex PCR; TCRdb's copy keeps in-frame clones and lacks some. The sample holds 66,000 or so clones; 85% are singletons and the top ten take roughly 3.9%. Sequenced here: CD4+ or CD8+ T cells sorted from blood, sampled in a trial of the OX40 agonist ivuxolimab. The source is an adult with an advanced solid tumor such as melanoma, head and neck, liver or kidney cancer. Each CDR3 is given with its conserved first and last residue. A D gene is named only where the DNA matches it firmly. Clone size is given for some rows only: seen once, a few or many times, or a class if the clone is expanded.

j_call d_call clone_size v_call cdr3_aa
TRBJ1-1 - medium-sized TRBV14 CASSLRRNTEAFF
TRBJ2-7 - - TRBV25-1 CASSGGPYEQYF
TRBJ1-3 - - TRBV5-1 CASSTDKAGNTIYF
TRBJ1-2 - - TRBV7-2 CASSPRLIPYGYTF
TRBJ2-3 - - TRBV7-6 CASSPYTDTQYF
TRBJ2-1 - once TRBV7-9 CASSLEATSQFF
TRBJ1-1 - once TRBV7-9 CASSLDSTETEAFF
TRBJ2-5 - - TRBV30 CAWTWGAKTQYF
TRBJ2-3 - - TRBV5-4 CASSLEGSSTDTQYF
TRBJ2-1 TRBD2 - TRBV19 CASSPGTSGRASEQFF
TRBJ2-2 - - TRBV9 CATSGGLETGELFF
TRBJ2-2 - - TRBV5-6 CASSFGGAGELFF
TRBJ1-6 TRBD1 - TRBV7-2 CASSYDRAYNSPLHF
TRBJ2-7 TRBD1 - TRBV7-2 CASSLGQGGTYEQYF
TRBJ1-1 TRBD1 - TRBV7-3 CASSPQGATEAFF
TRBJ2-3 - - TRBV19 CASSIYRGDTQYF
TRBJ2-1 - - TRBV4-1 CASSHMSGSSYNEQFF
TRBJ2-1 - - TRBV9 CASSADRAGYNEQFF
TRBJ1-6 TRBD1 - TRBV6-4 CASSTDRADNSPLHF
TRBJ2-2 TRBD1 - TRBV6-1 CASSYGTVNTGELFF
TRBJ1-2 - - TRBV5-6 CASSLPLAARDGYTF
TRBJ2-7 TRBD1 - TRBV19 CASSIGRRGQAWSRTYEQYF
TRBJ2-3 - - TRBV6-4 CASSRGDTQYF
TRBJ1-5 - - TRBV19 CASSRTGLGQPQHF
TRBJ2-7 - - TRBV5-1 CASSLGGVFYEQYF
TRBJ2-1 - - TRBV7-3 CASSLPGPLGEQFF
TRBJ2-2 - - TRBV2 CASSDWLATNTGELFF
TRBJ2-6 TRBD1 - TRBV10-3 CAISESRGGTGANVLTF
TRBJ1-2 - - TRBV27 CASSYAANYGYTF
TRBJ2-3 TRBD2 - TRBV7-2 CASSLVAPSGFFSTDTQYF
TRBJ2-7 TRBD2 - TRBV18 CASSPFSGRGTGEQYF
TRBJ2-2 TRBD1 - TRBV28 CASSLLLRGRATGELFF
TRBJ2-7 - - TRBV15 CATSTRTGYGQYF
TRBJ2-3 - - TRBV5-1 CASSLGGSPDTQYF
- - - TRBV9 CASSVGDVAYEQYF
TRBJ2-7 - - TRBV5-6 CASSPGTSLGQYF
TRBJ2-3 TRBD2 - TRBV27 CASSLRELAGHTDTQYF
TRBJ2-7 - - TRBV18 CASSPPGGGLYYEQYF
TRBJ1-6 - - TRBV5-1 CASSTGANNSPLHF
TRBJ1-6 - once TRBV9 CASSVRAFSPLHF
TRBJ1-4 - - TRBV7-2 CASSLVGGTNEKLFF
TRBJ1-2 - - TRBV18 CASSPLEGVYIGYTF
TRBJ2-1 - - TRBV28 CASSFFGGVASYNEQFF
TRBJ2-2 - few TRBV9 CASSAGPLPGGELFF
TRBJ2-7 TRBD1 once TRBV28 CASSFTIGDRAFAYEQYF
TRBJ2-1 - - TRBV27 CASSFESYNEQFF
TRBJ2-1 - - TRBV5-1 CASSLLIPGTSYNEQFF
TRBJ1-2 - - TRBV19 CASSIEGADGYTF
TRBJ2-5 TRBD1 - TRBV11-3 CASSNSRDRQETQYF
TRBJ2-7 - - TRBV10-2 CASRTSSYEQYF
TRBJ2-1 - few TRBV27 CASSRRNEQFF
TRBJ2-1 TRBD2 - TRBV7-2 CASSPTSGAYNEQFF
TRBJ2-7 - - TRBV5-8 CASSLAWSLAYEQYF
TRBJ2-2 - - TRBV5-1 CASSYTGQSNTGELFF